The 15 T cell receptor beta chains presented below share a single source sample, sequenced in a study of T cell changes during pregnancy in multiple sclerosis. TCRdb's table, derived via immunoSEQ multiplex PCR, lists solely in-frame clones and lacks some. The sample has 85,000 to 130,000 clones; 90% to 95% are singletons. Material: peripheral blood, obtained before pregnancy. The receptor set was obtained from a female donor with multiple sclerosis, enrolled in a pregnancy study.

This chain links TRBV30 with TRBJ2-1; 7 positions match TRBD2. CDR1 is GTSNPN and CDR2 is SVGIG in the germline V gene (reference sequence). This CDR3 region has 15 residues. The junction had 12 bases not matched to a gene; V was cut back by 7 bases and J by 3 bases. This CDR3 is CASPRRAGNYNEQFF. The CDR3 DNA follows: TGTGCCTCCCCGCGTAGAGCGGGAAACTACAATGAGCAGTTCTTC. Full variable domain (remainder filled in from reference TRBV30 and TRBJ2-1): SQTIHQWPATLVQPVGSPLSLECTVEGTSNPNLYWYRQAAGRGLQLLFYSVGIGQISSEVPQNLSASRPQDRQFILSSKKLLLSDSGFYLCASPRRAGNYNEQFFGPGTRLTVL.

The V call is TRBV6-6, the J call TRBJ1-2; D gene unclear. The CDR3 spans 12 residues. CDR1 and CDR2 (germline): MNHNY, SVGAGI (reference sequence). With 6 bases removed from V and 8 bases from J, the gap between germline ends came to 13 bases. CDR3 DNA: TGTGCCAGCAGCTGGAAGGCCGGGGGCTACACCTTC. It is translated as CASSWKAGGYTF.

The CDR3 reads CASSDGLAGGRDNEQFF. CDR3 sequence (DNA): TGTGCCAGTAGTGACGGACTAGCGGGGGGGAGGGACAATGAGCAGTTCTTC. J is TRBJ2-1 and V is TRBV19; 15 bases align to TRBD2. With 5 bases clipped from V and 5 bases from J, the junction kept 7 bases outside the gene matches. Looked up from germline, CDR1 is LNHDA and CDR2 is SQIVND (reference sequence). The CDR3 contains 17 residues.

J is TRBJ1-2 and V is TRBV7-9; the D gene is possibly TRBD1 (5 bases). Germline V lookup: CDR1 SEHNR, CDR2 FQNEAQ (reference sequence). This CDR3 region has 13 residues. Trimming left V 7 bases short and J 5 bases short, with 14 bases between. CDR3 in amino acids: CASKEGVGYGYTF. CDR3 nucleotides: TGTGCCAGCAAGGAAGGGGTGGGGTATGGCTACACCTTC.

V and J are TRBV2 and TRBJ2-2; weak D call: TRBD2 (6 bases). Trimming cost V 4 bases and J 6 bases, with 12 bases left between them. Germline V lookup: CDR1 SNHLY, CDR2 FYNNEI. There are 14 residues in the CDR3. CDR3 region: CASSVVGGAGELFF. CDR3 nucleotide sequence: TGTGCCAGCAGTGTGGTAGGAGGGGCCGGGGAGCTGTTTTTT.

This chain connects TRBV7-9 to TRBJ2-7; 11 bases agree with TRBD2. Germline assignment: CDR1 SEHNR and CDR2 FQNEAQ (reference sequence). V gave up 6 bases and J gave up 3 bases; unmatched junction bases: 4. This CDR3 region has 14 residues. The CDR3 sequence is CASRSGTSGYEQYF. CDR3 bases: TGTGCCAGCAGGTCGGGGACTAGCGGCTACGAGCAGTACTTC.

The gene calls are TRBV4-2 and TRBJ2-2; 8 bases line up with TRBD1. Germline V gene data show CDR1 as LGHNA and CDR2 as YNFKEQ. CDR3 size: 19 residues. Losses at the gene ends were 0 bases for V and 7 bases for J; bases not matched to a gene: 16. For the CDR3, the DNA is TGTGCCAGCAGCCAAGATCAACCCCCAGGGGGCGGGGTTCGCGGGGAGCTGTTTTTT. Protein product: CASSQDQPPGGGVRGELFF.

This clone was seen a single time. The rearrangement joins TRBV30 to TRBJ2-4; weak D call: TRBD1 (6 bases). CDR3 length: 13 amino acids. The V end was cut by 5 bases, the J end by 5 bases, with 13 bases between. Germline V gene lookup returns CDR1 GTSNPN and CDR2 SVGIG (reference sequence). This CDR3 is CAWCRDNQNIQYF. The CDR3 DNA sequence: TGTGCCTGGTGTAGGGACAACCAAAACATTCAGTACTTC.

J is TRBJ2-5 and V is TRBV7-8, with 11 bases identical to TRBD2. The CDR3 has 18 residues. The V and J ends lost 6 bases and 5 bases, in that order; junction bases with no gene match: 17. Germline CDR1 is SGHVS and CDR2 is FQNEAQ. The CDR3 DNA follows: TGTGCCAGCAGAAAAGGGCGCCTAGCGGGAGGTCCGGGTGAGACCCAGTACTTC. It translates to CASRKGRLAGGPGETQYF.

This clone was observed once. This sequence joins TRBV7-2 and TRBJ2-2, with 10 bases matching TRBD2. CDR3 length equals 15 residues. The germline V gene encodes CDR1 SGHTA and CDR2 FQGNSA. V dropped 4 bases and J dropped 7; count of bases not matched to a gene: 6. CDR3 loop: CASSSTSGSIGELFF. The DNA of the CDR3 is TGTGCCAGCAGCTCGACTAGCGGGTCTATCGGGGAGCTGTTTTTT.

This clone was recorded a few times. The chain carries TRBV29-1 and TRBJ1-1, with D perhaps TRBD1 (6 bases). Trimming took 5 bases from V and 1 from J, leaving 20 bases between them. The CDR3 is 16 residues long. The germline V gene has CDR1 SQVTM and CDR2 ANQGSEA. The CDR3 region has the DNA TGCAGCGTTAACCGATCCGGGACACGGAGGAACACTGAAGCTTTCTTT. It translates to CSVNRSGTRRNTEAFF.

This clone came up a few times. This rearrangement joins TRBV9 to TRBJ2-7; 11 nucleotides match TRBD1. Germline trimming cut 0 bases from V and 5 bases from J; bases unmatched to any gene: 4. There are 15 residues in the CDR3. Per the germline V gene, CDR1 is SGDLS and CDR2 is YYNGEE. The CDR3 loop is CASSVEGQGDDEQYF. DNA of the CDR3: TGTGCCAGCAGCGTAGAGGGACAGGGGGACGACGAGCAGTACTTC. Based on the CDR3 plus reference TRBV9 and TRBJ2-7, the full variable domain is DSGVTQTPKHLITATGQRVTLRCSPRSGDLSVYWYQQSLDQGLQFLIQYYNGEERAKGNILERFSAQQFPDLHSELNLSSLELGDSALYFCASSVEGQGDDEQYFGPGTRLTVT.

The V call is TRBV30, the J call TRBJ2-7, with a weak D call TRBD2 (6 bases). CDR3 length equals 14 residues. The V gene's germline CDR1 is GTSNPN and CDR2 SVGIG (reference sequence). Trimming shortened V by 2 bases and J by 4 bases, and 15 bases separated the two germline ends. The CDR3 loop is CAWSQPGEIYEQYF. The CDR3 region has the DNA TGTGCCTGGAGTCAACCGGGGGAAATATACGAGCAGTACTTC. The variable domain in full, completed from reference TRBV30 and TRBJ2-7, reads SQTIHQWPATLVQPVGSPLSLECTVEGTSNPNLYWYRQAAGRGLQLLFYSVGIGQISSEVPQNLSASRPQDRQFILSSKKLLLSDSGFYLCAWSQPGEIYEQYFGPGTRLTVT.

CDR3: CASSLWDRGPVGEKLFF. CDR3 coding DNA: TGTGCCAGCAGCTTATGGGACAGGGGCCCTGTAGGAGAAAAACTGTTTTTT. The chain joins TRBV7-9 to TRBJ1-4; TRBD1 aligns across 10 bases. Per the germline V gene, CDR1 is SEHNR and CDR2 is FQNEAQ (reference sequence). This CDR3 contains 17 residues. Trimming cost V 2 bases and J 8 bases; bases outside gene matches: 11.

In DNA form, the CDR3 reads TGTGCCAGCTCTCCGTCGGGGACAGGCAGGGAAAAACTGTTTTTT. It yields the protein CASSPSGTGREKLFF. The V gene is TRBV18, the J gene TRBJ1-4; TRBD1 matches at 8 bases. Losses at the gene ends were 6 bases for V and 8 bases for J; bases not matched to a gene: 11. Germline V gene data show CDR1 as KGHSH and CDR2 as LQKENI. The CDR3 runs to 15 residues.